This T cell receptor (beta chain) appears in the sequencing data of a study of control samples from healthy donors and cancer patients. V was trimmed by 7 bases and J by 10 bases, leaving 19 bases between them. CDR3 size: 13 residues. This clone was seen only once. Produced via immunoSEQ multiplex PCR; TCRdb's table is partial and in-frame only. In the table there are over 80,000 clones, 85% of which are singletons. The TCR originated in a man aged 25-45 years in good health. V usage is TRBV12-3 or TRBV12-4 and J usage is TRBJ1-2; D gene ambiguous. The sequenced sample was blood. The CDR3: CASTNSIIRAYTF. The CDR3 DNA sequence: TGTGCCAGCACCAACTCAATAATTAGGGCCTACACCTTC.